This T cell receptor beta chain was identified during a study of neurological immune-mediated disorders. Notes on the study in general: None of the CDR3 amino acid sequences found in expanded clones was shared across subjects. This suggests that the TCR-beta repertoires were private in all groups. The multiple sclerosis repertoire cluster was not associated with any clinical or MRI feature.

This clonotype occurred many times. Its specificity is unknown. Per the germline V gene, CDR1 is KGHSH and CDR2 is LQKENI. With 6 bases removed from V and 4 bases from J, the gap between germline ends came to 13 bases. This CDR3 contains 14 residues. With 10-nucleotide random UMIs included, cDNA was synthesized by 5'RACE. TCRdb used MiXCR to reprocess the 5' RACE reads, holding one entry per CDR3 protein. Here the sample spans 85,000 to 100,000 distinct CDR3 sequences, around 3.3% being singletons. The source material was PBMCs. This clonotype was obtained from a woman between 18 and 29 years old with multiple sclerosis. The rearrangement joins TRBV18 to TRBJ2-1; unclear D gene. The CDR3 nucleotides are TGTGCCAGCTCTCAAGGACCCCGTTACAATGAGCAGTTCTTC. Translation gives CASSQGPRYNEQFF.